This TCR beta chain is from a study of shared clonotypes between healthy human individuals. The CDR3 consists of 13 residues. Germline V gene sequence: CDR1 SQVTM, CDR2 ANQGSEA. Trimming took off 6 bases at V and 9 bases at J, with 18 bases between the two ends. General study findings and limits: Naive subsets generally exceeded memory subsets in estimated richness. Clonotypes that were shared across a few donors made up around 5% of naive CD4 clonotypes.

Generated by immunoSEQ multiplex PCR, the TCRdb table keeps only in-frame clones and is missing some. The sample contains about 1.5 million clones, roughly 96% of which appear only once. Every contributor of samples was a Caucasian grown-up residing in Nashville, Tennessee. A remark on this clone: Antigen specificity is unknown.

The TCR sequence derives from a man aged 25-45 years in good health. The genes are TRBV29-1 and TRBJ2-1, with a weak D call TRBD2 (6 bases). Sequencing was performed on naive CD4+ T cells sorted from blood. As to subset: CD45RA+ positively selected. The CDR3 DNA is TGCAGCGTCCGACTAGAAGGCAGGGTTGAGCAGTTCTTC. Its translation is CSVRLEGRVEQFF.